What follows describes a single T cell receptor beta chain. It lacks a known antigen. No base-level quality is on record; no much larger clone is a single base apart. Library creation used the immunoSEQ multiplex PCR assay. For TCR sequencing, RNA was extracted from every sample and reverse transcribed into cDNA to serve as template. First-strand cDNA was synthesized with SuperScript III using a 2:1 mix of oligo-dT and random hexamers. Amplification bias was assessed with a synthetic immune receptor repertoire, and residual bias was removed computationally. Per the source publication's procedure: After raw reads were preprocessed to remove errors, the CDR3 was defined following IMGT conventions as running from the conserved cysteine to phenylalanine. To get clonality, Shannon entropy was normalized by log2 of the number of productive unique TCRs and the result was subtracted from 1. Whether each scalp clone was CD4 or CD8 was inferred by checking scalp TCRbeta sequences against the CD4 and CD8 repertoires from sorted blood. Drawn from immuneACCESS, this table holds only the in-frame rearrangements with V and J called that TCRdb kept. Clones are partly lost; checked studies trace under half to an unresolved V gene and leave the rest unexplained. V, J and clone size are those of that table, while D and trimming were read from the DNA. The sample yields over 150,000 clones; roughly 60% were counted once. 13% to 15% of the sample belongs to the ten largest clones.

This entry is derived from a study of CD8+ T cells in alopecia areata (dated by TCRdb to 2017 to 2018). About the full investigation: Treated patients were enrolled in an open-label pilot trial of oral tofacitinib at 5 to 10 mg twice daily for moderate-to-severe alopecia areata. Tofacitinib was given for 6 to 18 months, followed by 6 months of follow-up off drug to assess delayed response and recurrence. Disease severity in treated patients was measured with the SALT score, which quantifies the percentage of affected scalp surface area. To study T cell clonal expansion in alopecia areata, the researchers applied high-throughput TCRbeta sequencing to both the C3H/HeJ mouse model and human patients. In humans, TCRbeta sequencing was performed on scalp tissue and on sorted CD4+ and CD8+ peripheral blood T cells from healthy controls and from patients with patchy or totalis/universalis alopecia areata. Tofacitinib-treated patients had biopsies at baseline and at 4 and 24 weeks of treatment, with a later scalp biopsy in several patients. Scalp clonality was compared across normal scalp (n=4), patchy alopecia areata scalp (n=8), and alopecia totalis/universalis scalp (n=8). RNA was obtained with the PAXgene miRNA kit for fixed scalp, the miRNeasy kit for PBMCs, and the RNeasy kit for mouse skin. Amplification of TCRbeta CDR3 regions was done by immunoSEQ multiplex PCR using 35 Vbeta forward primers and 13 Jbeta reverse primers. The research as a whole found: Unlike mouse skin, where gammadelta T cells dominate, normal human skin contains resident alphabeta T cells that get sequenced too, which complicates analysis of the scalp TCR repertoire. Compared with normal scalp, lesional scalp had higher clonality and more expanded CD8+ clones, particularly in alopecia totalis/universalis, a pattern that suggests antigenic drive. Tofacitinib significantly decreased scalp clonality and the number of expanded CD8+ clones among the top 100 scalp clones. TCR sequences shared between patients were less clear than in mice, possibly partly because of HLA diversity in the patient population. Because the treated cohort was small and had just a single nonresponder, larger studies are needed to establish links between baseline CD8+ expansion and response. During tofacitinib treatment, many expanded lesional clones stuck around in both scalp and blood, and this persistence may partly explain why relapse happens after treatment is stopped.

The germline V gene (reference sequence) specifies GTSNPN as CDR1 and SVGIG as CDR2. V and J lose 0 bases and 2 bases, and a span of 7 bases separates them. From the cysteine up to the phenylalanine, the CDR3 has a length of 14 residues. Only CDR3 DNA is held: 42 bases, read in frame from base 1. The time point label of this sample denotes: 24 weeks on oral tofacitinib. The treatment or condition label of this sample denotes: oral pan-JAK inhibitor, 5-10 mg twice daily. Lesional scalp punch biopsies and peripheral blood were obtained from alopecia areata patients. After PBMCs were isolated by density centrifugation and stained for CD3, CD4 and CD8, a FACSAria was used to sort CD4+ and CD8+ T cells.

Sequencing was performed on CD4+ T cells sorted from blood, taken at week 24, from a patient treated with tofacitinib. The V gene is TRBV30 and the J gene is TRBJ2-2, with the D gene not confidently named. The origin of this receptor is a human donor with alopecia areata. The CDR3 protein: CAWSVRSNTGELFF. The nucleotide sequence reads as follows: TGTGCCTGGAGTGTACGAAGTAACACCGGGGAGCTGTTTTTT.